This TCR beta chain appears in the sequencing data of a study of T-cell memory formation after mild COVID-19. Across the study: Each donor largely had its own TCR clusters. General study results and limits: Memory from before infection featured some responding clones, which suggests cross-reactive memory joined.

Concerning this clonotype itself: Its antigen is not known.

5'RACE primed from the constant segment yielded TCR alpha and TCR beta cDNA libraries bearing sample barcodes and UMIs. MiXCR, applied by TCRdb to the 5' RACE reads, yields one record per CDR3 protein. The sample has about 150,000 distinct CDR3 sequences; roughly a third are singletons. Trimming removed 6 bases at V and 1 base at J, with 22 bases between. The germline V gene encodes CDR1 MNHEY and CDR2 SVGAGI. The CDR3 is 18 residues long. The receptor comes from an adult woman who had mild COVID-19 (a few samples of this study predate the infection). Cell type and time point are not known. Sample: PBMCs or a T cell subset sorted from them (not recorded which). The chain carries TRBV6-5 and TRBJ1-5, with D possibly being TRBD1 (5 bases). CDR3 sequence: CASRSRRGLVGSNQPQHF. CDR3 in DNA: TGTGCCAGCAGGTCCCGGAGGGGACTAGTTGGCAGCAATCAGCCCCAGCATTTT.